The source of this TCR beta chain is a study of T cells after yellow fever vaccination. About the study: Some fractions had low cell numbers, and these were prepared with SMART-Seq v4 Ultra Low Input. Overall study findings and caveats: Most primary-vaccination clones reappeared after the booster (approximately 95% CD4, 88% CD8). Any FACS-sorted repertoire could hold abundant clonotypes that contaminate it from the bulk population.

Germline CDR1 SGHRS, CDR2 YFSETQ. V shed 4 bases, J shed 6 bases, and the junction held 14 bases outside the gene matches. The CDR3 is made up of 17 amino acids. The 5'RACE template-switching step produced TCR cDNA and added a universal primer site and UMIs. MiXCR, run by TCRdb on the 5' RACE reads, gives a single entry per CDR3 protein. The table has hundreds of thousands of distinct CDR3 sequences, approximately 13% seen once. For this clonotype: What it recognizes is unknown.

This TCR was sampled from a man aged 25 to 45 who received the YFV17D yellow fever vaccine. The chain recombines TRBV5-1 with TRBJ2-1; 9 bases align to TRBD2. The source material was PBMCs, sampled on the day of the yellow fever booster vaccination. Here the CDR3 DNA reads TGCGCCAGCAGCGGAGCGGGAGGCTTGGAACTAAGCAATGAGCAGTTCTTC. It specifies CASSGAGGLELSNEQFF.